This entry lists 2 T cell receptor beta chains sequenced from one sample in a study of OX40 agonist ivuxolimab in advanced cancers. TCRdb's table, derived via immunoSEQ multiplex PCR, lists solely in-frame clones and lacks some. The profile covers some 21,000 clones, with around 84% appearing a single time and 25% to 30% taken by the ten largest. Here the sequenced sample was CD4+ or CD8+ T cells sorted from blood, taken in a trial of the OX40 agonist ivuxolimab. The receptors were sampled from an adult with an advanced solid tumor such as melanoma, head and neck, liver or kidney cancer.

The V gene is TRBV5-4, the J gene TRBJ2-2; D uncertain. Per germline, CDR1 SGHNT and CDR2 YYREEE (reference sequence). The CDR3 totals 14 residues. V lost 3 bases and J 4 bases, leaving 10 bases between the germline ends. The CDR3 protein is CASSSRGSTGELFF. The CDR3 region has the DNA TGTGCCAGCAGCTCTCGTGGGTCCACCGGGGAGCTGTTTTTT.

J is TRBJ2-7 and V is TRBV14; D is undetermined. V dropped 1 base and J dropped 6 bases, with 13 bases sitting between them. Germline CDR1 and CDR2: SGHDN and FVKESK. The length of the CDR3 is 14 residues. The CDR3 DNA reads as TGTGCCAGCAGCCAAGTACAGATAGTCGGCGAGCAGTACTTC. Its translation: CASSQVQIVGEQYF.